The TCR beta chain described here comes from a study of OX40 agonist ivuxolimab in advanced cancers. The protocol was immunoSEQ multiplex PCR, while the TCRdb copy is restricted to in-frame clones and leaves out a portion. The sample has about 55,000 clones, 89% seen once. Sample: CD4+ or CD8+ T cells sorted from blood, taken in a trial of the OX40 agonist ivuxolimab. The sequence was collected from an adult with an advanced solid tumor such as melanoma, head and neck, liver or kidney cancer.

The CDR3 bases are TGTGCCAGCAGCCCATGGACAGTGAACACTGAAGCTTTCTTT. Amino acid sequence: CASSPWTVNTEAFF. The chain carries TRBV7-9 and TRBJ1-1; D possibly corresponds to TRBD1 (6 bases). Trimming cost V 5 bases and J 0 bases, with 10 bases left between them. CDR3 length equals 14 residues. The germline V gene encodes CDR1 SEHNR and CDR2 FQNEAQ (reference sequence).